This entry concerns a single TCR beta chain. This record belongs to a study of CD8 T cells in Susac syndrome. Turning to the study itself: Patients with Susac syndrome were, at the time of blood collection, therapy-naive, maintained on corticosteroids, or maintained on intravenous immunoglobulin alone.

The CDR3 loop spans 15 amino acids. Trimming took 2 bases from V and 2 from J; bases not matched to a gene: 4. Germline V gene data show CDR1 as SGHTA and CDR2 as FQGNSA. Negative magnetic isolation gave CD8+ and CD4+ cells; FACS enriched CD8+ TEMRA. cDNA came from about 0.51 to 1 ug RNA primed by random hexamers. TCRdb reanalysed the immunoSEQ multiplex PCR reads using MiXCR and keeps one entry per CDR3 protein. The table has roughly 250,000 distinct CDR3 sequences, 90% to 96% seen once. The J gene is TRBJ2-3, the V gene TRBV7-2; 7 positions match TRBD2. The sequence derives from a human donor with Susac syndrome. The sequenced sample consisted of CD4+ T cells from PBMCs. In nucleotides, the CDR3 is TGTGCCAGCAGCTTACTAGCGGCAAACACAGATACGCAGTATTTT. This sequence encodes CASSLLAANTDTQYF.